Presented here are 29 T cell receptor beta chains from one specimen sequenced in a study of T cell responses to AZD1222 COVID-19 vaccine (TCRdb year 2021). Library prep was done by the immunoSEQ multiplex PCR assay. TCRdb mirrors the immuneACCESS table, restricted to in-frame sequences. Some clones are absent from its copies; in checked studies, under half trace to an unresolved V gene, and the reason for the others is unknown. The sample table contains about 94,000 clones; only one count was recorded for roughly 88% of them. The ten largest clones represent roughly 14% of the sample. This specimen's time point label, per the study, means: baseline before first vaccination. The starting material was peripheral blood, obtained on day 0 of AZD1222 vaccination. Source of these receptors: an adult in good health.

With regard to this clone: The junction does not match germline at one end; this may be a read error. The chain is built from TRBV5-1 and TRBJ1-1; a possible D gene is TRBD1 (6 bases). This CDR3 has 13 amino acids. Per the germline V gene, CDR1 is SGHRS and CDR2 is YFSETQ. CDR3 in amino acids: CASSPGQNPEAFF. The CDR3, as DNA: TGCGCCAGCAGCCCCGGACAGAACCCTGAAGCTTTCTTT.

The chain recombines TRBV3-1 (or the pseudogene TRBV3-2) with TRBJ1-1; the D gene is possibly TRBD1 (5 bases). The CDR3 runs 14 residues. Germline CDR1 is LGHDT and CDR2 is YNNKEL (reference sequence). Trimming removed 1 base from V and 1 base from J, with 7 bases in between. The CDR3 bases are TGTGCCAGCAGCCAAGCAGACAGGAACACTGAAGCTTTCTTT. It encodes CASSQADRNTEAFF.

CDR3 loop: CASSSPGTGGFDEQYF. CDR3 nucleotide sequence: TGTGCCAGCAGTTCGCCCGGGACAGGGGGCTTTGACGAGCAGTACTTC. The chain couples TRBV28 to TRBJ2-7; 12 nucleotides match TRBD1. The CDR3 runs to 16 residues. Germline lookup yields CDR1 MDHEN and CDR2 SYDVKM. V trimming: 4 bases; J trimming: 5 bases; junction bases outside the gene matches: 9.

This clone was seen only a few times. This rearrangement joins TRBV9 to TRBJ1-2; D remains ambiguous. From germline, CDR1 is SGDLS and CDR2 YYNGEE. Trimming removed 2 bases from V and 4 bases from J, with 18 bases in between. This CDR3 region has 16 residues. The CDR3 DNA reads as TGTGCCAGCAGCGTTGGTGGGAGCTCCCCTCGCTATGGCTACACCTTC. Translating gives CASSVGGSSPRYGYTF.

The V and J genes are TRBV6-5 and TRBJ2-7; TRBD2 aligns across 8 bases. CDR1 and CDR2 (germline): MNHEY, SVGAGI. CDR3 length: 13 amino acids. Losses at the gene ends were 7 bases for V and 2 bases for J; bases not matched to a gene: 4. The CDR3 reads CASKSGRAYEQYF. The DNA of the CDR3 is TGTGCCAGCAAGTCCGGGAGGGCCTACGAGCAGTACTTC.

This clone was observed a single time. This chain links TRBV9 with TRBJ1-5, with D possibly matching TRBD1 (6 bases). CDR1 and CDR2 from the germline V gene are SGDLS and YYNGEE. V lost 2 bases and J lost 5, with 8 bases in between. This CDR3 spans 13 amino acids. The CDR3 coding sequence is TGTGCCAGCAGCGTGGACAGTGATCAGCCCCAGCATTTT. This encodes CASSVDSDQPQHF.

The rearrangement joins TRBV6-2 or TRBV6-3 to TRBJ1-5, with D maybe TRBD1 (6 bases). The germline V and J ends were trimmed by 2 bases and 8 bases, with 10 bases remaining between them. The CDR3 length is 13 residues. Germline CDR1 reads MNHEY; CDR2 reads SVGEGT. CDR3 bases: TGTGCCAGCAGTTACAGGGGGTGGGAGCCCCAGCATTTT. Its translation is CASSYRGWEPQHF.

This chain connects TRBV9 to TRBJ1-1, with D perhaps TRBD1 (5 bases). Per germline, CDR1 SGDLS and CDR2 YYNGEE. V lost 0 bases to trimming and J lost 4 bases, with 13 bases between them. The CDR3 is made up of 15 amino acids. CDR3 residues: CASSVEAGMGTEAFF. For the CDR3, the DNA is TGTGCCAGCAGCGTAGAAGCAGGGATGGGCACTGAAGCTTTCTTT.

J is TRBJ2-3 and V is TRBV6-5; TRBD2 might be the D (5 bases). Trimming removed 2 bases from V and 4 bases from J, with 16 bases in between. The CDR3 extends over 16 amino acids. The germline V gene encodes CDR1 MNHEY and CDR2 SVGAGI. CDR3 coding DNA: TGTGCCAGCAGTTACGATAGCGTCGTTCAAGCAGATACGCAGTATTTT. It specifies CASSYDSVVQADTQYF.

This clone was detected only once. The chain has TRBV5-5 and TRBJ1-2; D remains ambiguous. The germline V gene encodes CDR1 SGHKS and CDR2 YYEKEE (reference sequence). This CDR3 is built from 13 residues. V was cut by 4 bases and J by 4 bases, with 11 bases left in between. The CDR3 protein is CASSPNDLYGYTF. In DNA form, the CDR3 reads TGTGCCAGCAGCCCGAATGATCTCTATGGCTACACCTTC.

The sample holds one count of this clone. The chain uses TRBV12-5 and TRBJ1-2; D is unclear. Trimming took off 6 bases at V and 8 bases at J, with 13 bases between the two ends. Germline assignment: CDR1 LGHNT and CDR2 FRNRAP. The CDR3 extends over 12 amino acids. CDR3 protein: CASGVTGVGYTF. The DNA for the CDR3 is TGTGCTAGTGGGGTGACCGGGGTAGGCTACACCTTC.

This clone appeared a few times. The chain has TRBV6-5 and TRBJ2-5, with 7 bases matching TRBD1. Trimming took 10 bases from V and 2 from J; bases not matched to a gene: 7. The germline V gene encodes CDR1 MNHEY and CDR2 SVGAGI. This CDR3 spans 13 amino acids. This CDR3 is CAILSRGQETQYF. The CDR3, as DNA: TGTGCCATCTTATCCAGGGGGCAAGAGACCCAGTACTTC.

The rearrangement uses TRBV29-1 and TRBJ2-2; D could derive from TRBD1 or TRBD2 (6 bases each). Trimming cost V 5 bases and J 7 bases, with 11 bases left between them. Germline V lookup: CDR1 SQVTM, CDR2 ANQGSEA. This CDR3 has 12 residues. For the CDR3, the DNA is TGCAGCGTTAGTAGGGGGGTCGGGGAGCTGTTTTTT. Amino acids: CSVSRGVGELFF.

The V gene is TRBV5-6, the J gene TRBJ2-1, with 7 nucleotides matching TRBD1. This CDR3 is 15 amino acids long. Germline V gives CDR1 SGHDT, CDR2 YYEEEE. Trimming cost V 4 bases and J 0 bases; bases outside gene matches: 4. CDR3 residues: CASSTYRGSYNEQFF. The CDR3, as DNA: TGTGCCAGCAGCACATACAGGGGCTCCTACAATGAGCAGTTCTTC.

This chain uses TRBV7-8 with TRBJ2-7; maybe TRBD1 (6 bases). V was cut by 6 bases and J by 3 bases, with 12 bases left in between. The CDR3 totals 13 residues. Germline-derived CDR1 and CDR2 are SGHVS and FQNEAQ. The CDR3: CASRPQGGYEQYF. The CDR3 DNA is TGTGCCAGCAGACCACAGGGTGGCTACGAGCAGTACTTC. The full variable domain, rest sourced from reference TRBV7-8 and TRBJ2-7, is GAGVSQSPRYKVAKRGQDVALRCDPISGHVSLFWYQQALGQGPEFLTYFQNEAQLDKSGLPSDRFFAERPEGSVSTLKIQRTQQEDSAVYLCASRPQGGYEQYFGPGTRLTVT.

The chain uses TRBV19 and TRBJ1-1; D ambiguous. CDR1 is LNHDA and CDR2 is SQIVND in the germline V gene (reference sequence). This CDR3 contains 14 residues. V was clipped by 6 bases and J by 10 bases, with 21 bases between them. CDR3 DNA sequence: TGTGCCAGTAGCAACGACCCGGTCACATACCGAGCTTTCTTT. Amino acids: CASSNDPVTYRAFF.

The V gene is TRBV11-2, the J gene TRBJ2-1, with 10 bases fitting TRBD2. The CDR3 has 17 amino acids. Germline V lookup: CDR1 SGHAT, CDR2 FQNNGV. V lost 5 bases to trimming and J lost 1 base; unmatched junction nucleotides: 8. CDR3 coding DNA: TGTGCCAGCAGCGGAAAACTAGCGGGGTCATCCTACAATGAGCAGTTCTTC. It encodes CASSGKLAGSSYNEQFF.

The chain is built from TRBV3-1 (or the pseudogene TRBV3-2) and TRBJ2-5; perhaps TRBD1 as D (6 bases). Germline-derived CDR1 and CDR2 are LGHDT and YNNKEL (reference sequence). The germline V and J ends were trimmed by 2 bases and 4 bases, with 8 bases remaining between them. This CDR3 is built from 13 residues. CDR3: CASSQTRGETQYF. The CDR3 DNA reads as TGTGCCAGCAGCCAAACCAGGGGAGAGACCCAGTACTTC.

This chain connects TRBV5-6 to TRBJ2-7; the D is unclear. The germline V gene encodes CDR1 SGHDT and CDR2 YYEEEE. CDR3 length: 15 amino acids. V was shortened by 2 bases and J by 2 bases, with 14 bases between the two germline ends. The CDR3 DNA reads as TGTGCCAGCAGCTTACCTCCCTCGGTGGCCTACGAGCAGTACTTC. It is translated as CASSLPPSVAYEQYF.

The chain recombines TRBV5-1 with TRBJ2-3; no reliable D call. There are 15 residues in the CDR3. Trimming cost V 0 bases and J 0 bases, with 8 bases left between them. Germline lookup yields CDR1 SGHRS and CDR2 YFSETQ. This CDR3 is CASSLDSRSTDTQYF. CDR3 sequence (DNA): TGCGCCAGCAGCTTGGATTCCAGGAGCACAGATACGCAGTATTTT.

Here the CDR3 reads CASSPSLGAGAVDTQYF. CDR3 nucleotides: TGTGCCAGCAGCCCATCACTGGGGGCGGGGGCTGTAGATACGCAGTATTTT. The V and J genes are TRBV7-3 and TRBJ2-3; D might be TRBD2 (7 bases). Trimming left V 5 bases short and J 5 bases short, with 23 bases between. Germline assignment: CDR1 SGHTA and CDR2 FQGTGA. The CDR3 extends over 17 amino acids. The full variable domain, its missing parts supplied by reference TRBV7-3 and TRBJ2-3, is GAGVSQTPSNKVTEKGKYVELRCDPISGHTALYWYRQSLGQGPEFLIYFQGTGAADDSGLPNDRFFAVRPEGSVSTLKIQRTERGDSAVYLCASSPSLGAGAVDTQYFGPGTRLTVL.

The gene calls are TRBV5-4 and TRBJ2-2; 7 nucleotides match TRBD2. Unmatched junction bases numbered 12, after V lost 4 bases and J lost 6 bases. The germline V gene encodes CDR1 SGHNT and CDR2 YYREEE (reference sequence). This CDR3 has 16 amino acids. The DNA of the CDR3 is TGTGCCAGCAGCACCCCCACGGCGGGGGTAGCCGGGGAGCTGTTTTTT. It encodes CASSTPTAGVAGELFF. Full variable domain (outside the CDR3, taken from reference TRBV5-4 and TRBJ2-2): ETGVTQSPTHLIKTRGQQVTLRCSSQSGHNTVSWYQQALGQGPQFIFQYYREEENGRGNFPPRFSGLQFPNYSSELNVNALELDDSALYLCASSTPTAGVAGELFFGEGSRLTVL.

V is TRBV27 and J is TRBJ1-1; tentative D call: TRBD1 (5 bases). V dropped 5 bases and J dropped 2 bases, with 12 bases sitting between them. CDR1 is MNHEY and CDR2 is SMNVEV in the germline V gene (reference sequence). The CDR3 is 14 residues long. CDR3 nucleotides: TGTGCCAGCAGTACCTCGGGGGTTAACACTGAAGCTTTCTTT. Translating it yields CASSTSGVNTEAFF.

This sequence joins TRBV10-3 and TRBJ1-5, with 11 bases identical to TRBD1. The CDR3 extends over 14 amino acids. Trimming removed 6 bases from V and 7 bases from J; junction bases left unmatched: 5. In germline, CDR1 is ENHRY, CDR2 SYGVKD. The CDR3 sequence: CAISSDRGQQPQHF. CDR3 sequence (DNA): TGTGCCATCAGCTCGGACAGGGGGCAACAGCCCCAGCATTTT.

Note on this clone: Other DNA sequences in this specimen translate into the identical CDR3. The CDR3 loop is CASSLAGGGETQYF. In DNA form, the CDR3 reads TGTGCCAGCAGTTTGGCAGGGGGAGGAGAGACCCAGTACTTC. V is TRBV28 and J is TRBJ2-5; a possible D gene is TRBD1 (7 bases). The length of the CDR3 is 14 residues. Germline V CDR1 and CDR2: MDHEN, SYDVKM. Trimming stripped 3 bases from V and 4 bases from J, with 12 bases between.

The genes are TRBV5-1 and TRBJ2-5; 9 bases fit TRBD1. Per the germline V gene, CDR1 is SGHRS and CDR2 is YFSETQ. The CDR3 runs 16 residues. J was trimmed by 0 bases and V by 4 bases; bases with no gene match: 7. The CDR3 DNA reads TGCGCCAGCAGCAGGACAGGGGCCGGGGACCAAGAGACCCAGTACTTC. Its translation: CASSRTGAGDQETQYF.

V and J are TRBV9 and TRBJ1-6; 8 bases are shared with TRBD1. The CDR3 is 15 amino acids. CDR1 is SGDLS, CDR2 YYNGEE, per germline. Trimming took 4 bases from V and 8 from J; bases not matched to a gene: 8. In DNA, the CDR3 is TGTGCCAGCAGCCAAAGCGGGACAGGCGATTCACCCCTCCACTTT. Amino acid sequence: CASSQSGTGDSPLHF.

J is TRBJ1-4 and V is TRBV27; D is perhaps TRBD1 (6 bases). The CDR3 is made up of 15 amino acids. Germline CDR1 reads MNHEY; CDR2 reads SMNVEV (reference sequence). The V end lost 6 bases, the J end lost 7 bases, and 18 bases lay between the germline ends. CDR3 coding DNA: TGTGCCAGCAGCCCCTCGGGGGGCTGGGGTGAAAAACTGTTTTTT. It specifies CASSPSGGWGEKLFF.

V is TRBV3-1 (or the pseudogene TRBV3-2) and J is TRBJ2-5; D remains ambiguous. Per the germline V gene, CDR1 is LGHDT and CDR2 is YNNKEL (reference sequence). V shed 4 bases and J shed 4 bases, with 13 bases lying between them. This CDR3 contains 14 residues. CDR3 amino acids: CASSPLSTGETQYF. CDR3 sequence (DNA): TGTGCCAGCAGCCCCCTAAGTACGGGAGAGACCCAGTACTTC.